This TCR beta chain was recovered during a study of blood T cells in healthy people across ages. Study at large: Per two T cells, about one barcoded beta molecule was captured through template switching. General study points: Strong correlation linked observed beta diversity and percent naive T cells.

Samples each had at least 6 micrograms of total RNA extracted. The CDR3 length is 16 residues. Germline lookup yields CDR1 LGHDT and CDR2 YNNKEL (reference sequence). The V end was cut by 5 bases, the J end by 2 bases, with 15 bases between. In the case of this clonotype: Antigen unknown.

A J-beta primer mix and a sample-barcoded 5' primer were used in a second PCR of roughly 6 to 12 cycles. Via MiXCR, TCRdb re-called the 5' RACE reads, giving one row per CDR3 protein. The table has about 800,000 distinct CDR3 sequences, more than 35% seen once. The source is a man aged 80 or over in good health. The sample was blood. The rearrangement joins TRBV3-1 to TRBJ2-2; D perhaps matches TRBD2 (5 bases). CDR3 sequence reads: CASSSTFGVNTGELFF. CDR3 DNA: TGTGCCAGCAGCTCAACGTTCGGGGTAAACACCGGGGAGCTGTTTTTT.